What follows are 18 T cell receptor beta chains derived from one specimen sequenced in a study of cytomegalovirus exposure and HLA in healthy donors. Vbeta (60) and Jbeta (13) primers were used in the PCR. Some clones are missing from TCRdb's copy, which holds only in-frame ones; the method was immunoSEQ multiplex PCR. The sample includes about 170,000 clones, roughly four fifths seen only once; the top ten take 0.65% to 0.95%. Sequencing was performed on PBMCs. All receptors come from a female donor in good health and CMV-seronegative.

The V and J genes are TRBV18 and TRBJ1-5, with 9 positions matching TRBD1. The CDR3 loop spans 18 amino acids. The germline CDR1 and CDR2 sequences are KGHSH and LQKENI. Trimming removed 4 bases from V and 0 bases from J; junction bases left unmatched: 10. CDR3 in DNA: TGTGCCAGCTCACAGGACAGGGGTTCCGAATATAGCAATCAGCCCCAGCATTTT. Translation: CASSQDRGSEYSNQPQHF.

The CDR3 nucleotides are TGTGCCAGCAGCTTAGAGACCGGGGCTGAAGCTTTCTTT. This codes for CASSLETGAEAFF. V usage is TRBV7-2 and J usage is TRBJ1-1; D remains ambiguous. CDR1 and CDR2 from the germline V gene are SGHTA and FQGNSA. V gave up 1 base and J gave up 6 bases, with 9 bases separating them. There are 13 residues in the CDR3.

The chain couples TRBV6-4 to TRBJ2-1; 12 nucleotides line up with TRBD2. Trimming took 7 bases from V and 8 from J; bases not matched to a gene: 12. Germline CDR1 reads MRHNA; CDR2 reads SNTAGT. The CDR3 runs 16 residues. CDR3 DNA sequence: TGTGCCAGCACCTCTCGGACTAGCGGGATCGGCTATGAGCAGTTCTTC. Encoded protein: CASTSRTSGIGYEQFF.

V and J are TRBV4-2 and TRBJ2-4; 7 bases match TRBD2. With V trimmed by 4 bases and J by 8 bases, 8 bases remained unmatched. The germline CDR1 and CDR2 sequences are LGHNA and YNFKEQ. The CDR3 length is 14 residues. CDR3 residues: CASSPTSVGDIQYF. The CDR3 DNA is TGTGCCAGCAGCCCCACTAGCGTCGGGGACATTCAGTACTTC.

V and J are TRBV4-3 and TRBJ2-7; D is possibly TRBD2 (6 bases). The CDR3 contains 15 residues. CDR1 LGHNA and CDR2 YSLEER come from the germline V gene. Trimming removed 1 base from V and 4 bases from J, with 14 bases in between. The CDR3 DNA sequence: TGCGCCAGCAGCCAAGTTTTGGCGGGGTCGTACGAGCAGTACTTC. Its translation is CASSQVLAGSYEQYF.

This chain joins TRBV7-5 and TRBJ1-2; TRBD1, the D gene given by the table, was not confirmed from the DNA. TRBV7-5 is recorded as a pseudogene. The CDR3 is 19 amino acids. The CDR3 sequence: CARSYFRVGGDRINYGYTF. CDR3 DNA: TGTGCCAGAAGCTACTTCAGAGTGGGAGGGGACAGGATTAACTATGGCTACACCTTC.

This clone has just a few counts. The chain is built from TRBV7-8 and TRBJ2-2; 10 bases match TRBD1. The V segment lost 5 bases and the J segment 4 bases; nucleotides outside the gene matches: 7. CDR1 is SGHVS and CDR2 is FQNEAQ in the germline V gene. The CDR3 runs to 16 residues. This CDR3 is CASSQGQGGGTGELFF. The CDR3 DNA reads as TGTGCCAGCAGCCAAGGACAGGGGGGGGGCACCGGGGAGCTGTTTTTT. The full variable domain, with the rest looked up from reference TRBV7-8 and TRBJ2-2, is GAGVSQSPRYKVAKRGQDVALRCDPISGHVSLFWYQQALGQGPEFLTYFQNEAQLDKSGLPSDRFFAERPEGSVSTLKIQRTQQEDSAVYLCASSQGQGGGTGELFFGEGSRLTVL.

Regarding this clone: Different DNA sequences within this sample yield the same CDR3. The CDR3 loop is CASSQPGQGGEDEQYF. The DNA for the CDR3 is TGCGCCAGCAGCCAACCTGGCCAGGGAGGTGAAGACGAGCAGTACTTC. This sequence joins TRBV5-1 and TRBJ2-7; a weak D match, TRBD2 (6 bases). This CDR3 has 16 residues. Trimming took off 4 bases at V and 5 bases at J, with 22 bases between the two ends. Per the germline V gene, CDR1 is SGHRS and CDR2 is YFSETQ. The full variable domain, rest sourced from reference TRBV5-1 and TRBJ2-7, is KAGVTQTPRYLIKTRGQQVTLSCSPISGHRSVSWYQQTPGQGLQFLFEYFSETQRNKGNFPGRFSGRQFSNSRSEMNVSTLELGDSALYLCASSQPGQGGEDEQYFGPGTRLTVT.

The chain joins TRBV30 to TRBJ2-4; 7 bases line up with TRBD2. The CDR3 has 14 residues. V was pared by 2 bases and J by 7 bases, with 8 bases of the junction left unmatched. Germline CDR1 and CDR2: GTSNPN and SVGIG (reference sequence). CDR3 DNA: TGTGCCTGGAGTTGGGGAGGGGCCCGGAACATTCAGTACTTC. Translation gives CAWSWGGARNIQYF.

The chain carries TRBV5-8 and TRBJ2-7, with D perhaps matching TRBD1 (5 bases). The V and J ends lost 0 bases and 4 bases respectively, with 11 bases between them. The CDR3 runs to 14 residues. CDR1 is SGHTS and CDR2 is YDEGEE in the germline V gene. The CDR3 DNA reads as TGTGCCAGCAGCTTGGGAGGCAGGGTTTACGAGCAGTACTTC. This translates into CASSLGGRVYEQYF.

V and J are TRBV28 and TRBJ1-5; 10 bases are a match to TRBD1. J was trimmed by 2 bases and V by 5 bases; bases with no gene match: 6. Germline V gene data show CDR1 as MDHEN and CDR2 as SYDVKM. The CDR3 is 16 amino acids. Here the CDR3 DNA reads TGTGCCAGCAGTCACTGGACAGGGGGAGGCAATCAGCCCCAGCATTTT. Translation: CASSHWTGGGNQPQHF.

The V call is TRBV6-5, the J call TRBJ2-1, with D tentatively TRBD2 (6 bases). CDR1 is MNHEY and CDR2 is SVGAGI in the germline V gene. Trimming took off 2 bases at V and 8 bases at J, with 7 bases between the two ends. The CDR3 consists of 12 residues. The CDR3 loop reads CASSYGGDEQFF. CDR3 DNA: TGTGCCAGCAGTTACGGAGGGGATGAGCAGTTCTTC.

The CDR3 region is CAISEQGNTEAFF. CDR3 bases: TGTGCCATCAGTGAGCAGGGGAACACTGAAGCTTTCTTT. The chain links TRBV10-3 to TRBJ1-1, with a tentative D call TRBD1 (5 bases). Trimming stripped 2 bases from V and 1 base from J, with 5 bases between. Germline V gene lookup returns CDR1 ENHRY and CDR2 SYGVKD. CDR3 length: 13 amino acids.

J is TRBJ1-5 and V is TRBV7-2; 8 nucleotides line up with TRBD1. The CDR3 extends over 14 amino acids. Unmatched junction bases numbered 4, after V lost 5 bases and J lost 4 bases. Germline values: CDR1 SGHTA, CDR2 FQGNSA. Here the CDR3 DNA reads TGTGCCAGCAGCGCGCGGACAGGGAATCAGCCCCAGCATTTT. Translating it yields CASSARTGNQPQHF.

V usage is TRBV2 and J usage is TRBJ1-2; maybe TRBD1 (5 bases). This CDR3 is 14 amino acids long. Germline loops: CDR1 SNHLY, CDR2 FYNNEI. V was cut by 7 bases and J by 7 bases, with 19 bases left in between. In DNA, the CDR3 is TGTGCCAGCAAGGGCCAGGGATCTTTCTGTGGCTACACCTTC. Translated, it gives CASKGQGSFCGYTF.

This clone was counted a single time. This chain joins TRBV19 and TRBJ2-5; TRBD2 matches 12 bases. CDR3 length equals 15 residues. Germline CDR1 LNHDA, CDR2 SQIVND (reference sequence). The junction had 5 bases not matched to a gene; V was cut back by 7 bases and J by 2 bases. For the CDR3, the DNA is TGTGCCAGTACCCGGACTAGCGGGGCTCAAGAGACCCAGTACTTC. Protein product: CASTRTSGAQETQYF.

A few counts support this clone. This chain links TRBV7-7 with TRBJ2-2; D is possibly TRBD2 (5 bases). CDR3 length: 13 amino acids. V gave up 2 bases and J gave up 5 bases, with 6 bases separating them. Germline values: CDR1 SSHAT, CDR2 FNYEAQ (reference sequence). The CDR3: CASSLPGTGELFF. CDR3 DNA: TGTGCCAGCAGCTTACCGGGGACCGGGGAGCTGTTTTTT. Together with reference TRBV7-7 and TRBJ2-2, the CDR3 gives the full variable domain: GAGVSQSPRYKVTKRGQDVTLRCDPISSHATLYWYQQALGQGPEFLTYFNYEAQPDKSGLPSDRFSAERPEGSISTLTIQRTEQRDSAMYRCASSLPGTGELFFGEGSRLTVL.

The rearrangement uses TRBV28 and TRBJ2-1, with 7 bases lining up with TRBD1. Germline-derived CDR1 and CDR2 are MDHEN and SYDVKM. CDR3 length: 16 amino acids. V trimming: 6 bases; J trimming: 3 bases; junction bases outside the gene matches: 11. The CDR3 sequence: CASSFQFGTDYNEQFF. DNA for the CDR3: TGTGCCAGCAGCTTCCAATTCGGGACAGACTACAATGAGCAGTTCTTC.